The 16 T cell receptor beta chains below were found in one sample sequenced in a study of T cell responses to AZD1222 COVID-19 vaccine. Profiling relied on immunoSEQ multiplex PCR, and the TCRdb table lists in-frame clones only, not all of them. The data contain about 150,000 clones, 80% to 90% of them singletons. Sequenced here: peripheral blood, sampled on day 0 of AZD1222 vaccination. These receptors were obtained from an adult in good health.

The chain couples TRBV6-5 to TRBJ2-2; TRBD1 matches at 8 bases. The CDR3 sequence is 13 residues long. V dropped 9 bases and J dropped 7; count of bases not matched to a gene: 7. Germline CDR1 and CDR2: MNHEY and SVGAGI. CDR3 residues: CASRTGFGGELFF. CDR3 coding DNA: TGTGCCAGTAGGACAGGGTTTGGCGGGGAGCTGTTTTTT.

The chain employs TRBV19 and TRBJ2-3; D is perhaps TRBD2 (7 bases). CDR3 size: 15 residues. Germline values: CDR1 LNHDA, CDR2 SQIVND (reference sequence). V was clipped by 6 bases and J by 3 bases, with 16 bases between them. CDR3 sequence: CASSRRGGWTDTQYF. CDR3 nucleotide sequence: TGTGCCAGTAGCCGGAGGGGGGGCTGGACAGATACGCAGTATTTT.

The genes are TRBV10-3 and TRBJ1-1; TRBD1 matches 8 bases. Germline V lookup: CDR1 ENHRY, CDR2 SYGVKD. V lost 3 bases, J lost 3 bases, and 3 bases stayed unmatched. The CDR3 is made up of 14 amino acids. The CDR3 sequence: CAISEQGVDTEAFF. The CDR3 coding sequence is TGTGCCATCAGTGAACAGGGGGTGGACACTGAAGCTTTCTTT.

V and J are TRBV5-6 and TRBJ1-3, with TRBD1 as a possible D gene (6 bases). Trimming took off 4 bases at V and 0 bases at J, with 17 bases between the two ends. This CDR3 spans 17 amino acids. Germline-derived CDR1 and CDR2 are SGHDT and YYEEEE. The CDR3 coding sequence is TGTGCCAGCAGCGTTCGACAGGACGATCTCTCTGGAAACACCATATATTTT. As protein: CASSVRQDDLSGNTIYF. The whole variable domain, remainder taken from reference TRBV5-6 and TRBJ1-3, is DAGVTQSPTHLIKTRGQQVTLRCSPKSGHDTVSWYQQALGQGPQFIFQYYEEEERQRGNFPDRFSGHQFPNYSSELNVNALLLGDSALYLCASSVRQDDLSGNTIYFGEGSWLTVV.

This chain uses TRBV5-1 with TRBJ1-1; 9 bases line up with TRBD1. V gave up 4 bases and J gave up 0 bases; unmatched junction bases: 4. This CDR3 has 15 residues. Germline values: CDR1 SGHRS, CDR2 YFSETQ. CDR3 in amino acids: CASSAGQGMNTEAFF. CDR3 in DNA: TGCGCCAGCAGCGCGGGACAGGGTATGAACACTGAAGCTTTCTTT. The full variable domain, rest sourced from reference TRBV5-1 and TRBJ1-1, is KAGVTQTPRYLIKTRGQQVTLSCSPISGHRSVSWYQQTPGQGLQFLFEYFSETQRNKGNFPGRFSGRQFSNSRSEMNVSTLELGDSALYLCASSAGQGMNTEAFFGQGTRLTVV.

This sequence joins TRBV3-1 (or the pseudogene TRBV3-2) and TRBJ2-2, with TRBD1 matching over 10 bases. J gave up 4 bases and V 5 bases, and 4 bases lay outside the gene matches. The CDR3 has 15 amino acids. Germline loops: CDR1 LGHDT, CDR2 YNNKEL (reference sequence). This CDR3 is CASSDRGLGTGELFF. CDR3 DNA sequence: TGTGCCAGCAGCGACAGGGGGCTCGGCACCGGGGAGCTGTTTTTT.

The chain has TRBV6-1 and TRBJ1-3; maybe TRBD1 (5 bases). Deletions cut 3 bases from V and 0 bases from J, with 9 bases between. The CDR3 extends over 15 amino acids. CDR1 MNHNS and CDR2 SASEGT come from the germline V gene. CDR3 in DNA: TGTGCCAGCAGTGAGCCGCAGGGCTCTGGAAACACCATATATTTT. It codes for CASSEPQGSGNTIYF.

The chain recombines TRBV3-1 (or the pseudogene TRBV3-2) with TRBJ2-7; D might be TRBD1 (6 bases). The CDR3 length is 12 residues. CDR1 is LGHDT and CDR2 is YNNKEL in the germline V gene (reference sequence). With 4 bases removed from V and 6 bases from J, the gap between germline ends came to 10 bases. CDR3 in amino acids: CASSPGHPEQYF. The CDR3 region has the DNA TGTGCCAGCAGCCCGGGACATCCCGAGCAGTACTTC.

This sequence joins TRBV5-1 and TRBJ1-2, with a possible D match to TRBD1 (5 bases). This CDR3 region has 15 residues. The V gene's germline CDR1 is SGHRS and CDR2 YFSETQ. V lost 0 bases, J lost 4 bases, and 13 bases lay in between. The CDR3 DNA is TGCGCCAGCAGCTTGGCGGCAGGGAAAGGCTATGGCTACACCTTC. It codes for CASSLAAGKGYGYTF.

This chain links TRBV27 with TRBJ2-1; D is uncertain. This CDR3 contains 13 residues. CDR1 MNHEY and CDR2 SMNVEV come from the germline V gene (reference sequence). Trimming cost V 0 bases and J 8 bases, with 8 bases left between them. CDR3 DNA: TGTGCCAGCAGTTTATCGAAGGGCCATGAGCAGTTCTTC. Amino acid sequence: CASSLSKGHEQFF.

Notes on this clone: Germline is not matched at one junction end, which may reflect a read error. The chain recombines TRBV11-2 with TRBJ1-3; D not resolved. The CDR3 spans 12 residues. Germline CDR1 SGHAT, CDR2 FQNNGV. The CDR3: CASSLGPVSWSF. The CDR3 nucleotides read TGTGCCAGCAGCTTAGGTCCGGTTTCCTGGAGTTTT.

The J gene is TRBJ1-5, the V gene TRBV9; D is undetermined. CDR3 length: 14 amino acids. Germline V CDR1 and CDR2: SGDLS, YYNGEE. V dropped 0 bases and J dropped 6 bases, with 10 bases sitting between them. The CDR3 DNA reads TGTGCCAGCAGCGTAGGGGAAGGGCTTCAGCCCCAGCATTTT. It specifies CASSVGEGLQPQHF.

V and J are TRBV4-1 and TRBJ1-1; 8 nucleotides agree with TRBD1. CDR1 and CDR2 (germline): MGHRA, YSYEKL. This CDR3 comprises 16 residues. J gave up 5 bases and V 0 bases, and 8 bases lay outside the gene matches. DNA for the CDR3: TGCGCCAGCAGCCAAGATCGTAGGACAGGGTCGACTGAAGCTTTCTTT. Its protein product is CASSQDRRTGSTEAFF.

The chain uses TRBV28 and TRBJ2-1; the match to TRBD2 covers 9 bases. Germline assignment: CDR1 MDHEN and CDR2 SYDVKM. V trimming: 6 bases; J trimming: 4 bases; junction bases outside the gene matches: 7. The CDR3 covers 15 residues. The CDR3 DNA reads TGTGCCAGCAGCTCGCTTAGCGGGGGTTACAATGAGCAGTTCTTC. Residues: CASSSLSGGYNEQFF.

This sequence joins TRBV7-3 and TRBJ1-6; a possible D gene is TRBD1 (6 bases). Per the germline V gene, CDR1 is SGHTA and CDR2 is FQGTGA. V gave up 3 bases and J gave up 9 bases, with 9 bases separating them. CDR3 size: 13 residues. In DNA, the CDR3 is TGTGCCAGCAGCTTTGGGACACCTTCACCCCTCCACTTT. It encodes CASSFGTPSPLHF. Together with reference TRBV7-3 and TRBJ1-6, the CDR3 gives the full variable domain: GAGVSQTPSNKVTEKGKYVELRCDPISGHTALYWYRQSLGQGPEFLIYFQGTGAADDSGLPNDRFFAVRPEGSVSTLKIQRTERGDSAVYLCASSFGTPSPLHFGNGTRLTVT.

With regard to this clone: Compared with germline, one end of the junction differs, possibly owing to a read error. The rearrangement joins TRBV7-3 to TRBJ2-1, with D tentatively TRBD2 (5 bases). The CDR3 loop spans 12 amino acids. Germline CDR1 reads SGHTA; CDR2 reads FQGTGA. The CDR3 is CASSLTGNEQFF. The CDR3 DNA reads as TGTGCCAGCAGCCTAACGGGGAATGAGCAGTTCTTC.